This T cell receptor beta chain was sequenced in a study of Ad26.COV2.S vaccination and SARS-CoV-2 variants. Documented treatment: some 19 received Ad26.COV2.S at low or high dose, single or two shots; several received placebo; per-sample allocation not given. Specimen acquisition occurred on day 63 following the initial vaccine or placebo injection. Produced via immunoSEQ multiplex PCR; TCRdb's table is partial and in-frame only. The data show fewer than 400,000 clones, around 85% seen once. V lost 1 base to trimming and J lost 0 bases, with 9 bases between them. Germline CDR1 is MNHNS and CDR2 is SASEGT. CDR3 length: 15 amino acids.

The sample consisted of peripheral blood, taken in a trial of Ad26.COV2.S vaccine versus placebo. V gene TRBV6-1 combines with J gene TRBJ1-1; D gene uncertain. The receptor was derived from a person aged 18 to 59 who received the Ad26.COV2.S COVID-19 vaccine or a placebo. This chain's CDR3 is CASSEVGHLNTEAFF. Written as DNA, the CDR3 is TGTGCCAGCAGTGAAGTAGGTCACCTGAACACTGAAGCTTTCTTT.